The present entry profiles one TCR beta chain with its context. Antigen unknown. This sample is drawn from a study of T cell repertoires in cytomegalovirus infection. At the level of the study: HLA-B-restricted CMV epitopes that are well studied were used alongside recently identified HLA-C-restricted ones. An indication of both CMV infection and matching HLA type came from public TCR beta signatures.

V was pared by 6 bases and J by 1 base, with 10 bases of the junction left unmatched. The CDR3 covers 18 residues. Per germline, CDR1 MNHNY and CDR2 SVGAGI (reference sequence). TCRdb used MiXCR to reprocess the reads, holding one entry per CDR3 protein. The data contain approximately 910,000 distinct CDR3 sequences, around 32% of them singletons. Study-wide findings and caveats: The study identified carriers of CMV plus the relevant HLA from cumulative public TCR beta family frequency.

This TCR was sampled from a human donor in good health (CMV status not recorded). Some clones in this sample may be carry-over from other donors' samples. This chain uses TRBV6-6 with TRBJ2-3, with TRBD2 identical over 13 bases. Sequenced here: cultured CD8+ T cells from PBMCs, sampled from culture after CMV antigen stimulation. In DNA, the CDR3 is TGTGCCAGCAGGACTAGCGGGGGGCCGATTTTCGGCACAGATACGCAGTATTTT. It specifies CASRTSGGPIFGTDTQYF.